This T cell receptor beta chain came from a study of blood T cell repertoires in COVID-19. Study as a whole: Each recovered donor of Cohort 3 presented with two negative PCRs, clearance, or symptom resolution.

The authors' processing: Amplifying reference gene primers gave estimates of nucleated cell counts. Here immunoSEQ multiplex PCR was the method, and the copy in TCRdb shows in-frame clones only, minus some. V and J calls and clone size come straight from that table; D and trimming were deduced from the DNA. The sample lists around 360,000 clones; more than 75% were seen once. The source material was PBMCs or T cells enriched from blood (not recorded which). The TCR was taken from a man aged 35 to 55 in a cohort exposed to, infected with or recovered from COVID-19 (not recorded which).

The CDR3 sequence: CASSSQRTSGSQQYF. As DNA, the CDR3 is TGTGCCAGCAGTAGCCAACGGACTAGCGGGAGTCAACAGTACTTC. The chain has TRBV27 and TRBJ2-7, with 13 positions matching TRBD2. V was clipped by 5 bases and J by 10 bases; unmatched bases: 11. This CDR3 has 15 amino acids. From germline, CDR1 is MNHEY and CDR2 SMNVEV (reference sequence).